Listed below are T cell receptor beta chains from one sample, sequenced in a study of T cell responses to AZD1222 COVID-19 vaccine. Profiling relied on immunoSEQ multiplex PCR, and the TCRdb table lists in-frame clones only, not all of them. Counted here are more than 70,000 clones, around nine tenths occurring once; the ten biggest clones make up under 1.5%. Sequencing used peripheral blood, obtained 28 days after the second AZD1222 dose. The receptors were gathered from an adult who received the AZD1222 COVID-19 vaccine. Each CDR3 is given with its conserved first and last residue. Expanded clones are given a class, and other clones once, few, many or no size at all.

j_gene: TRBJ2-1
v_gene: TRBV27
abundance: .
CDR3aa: CASSLRLAGEGSPYNEQFF

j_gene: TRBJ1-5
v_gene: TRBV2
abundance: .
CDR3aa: CASSDRYQPQHF

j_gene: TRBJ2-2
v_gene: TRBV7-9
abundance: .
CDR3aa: CASSPRFTGELFF

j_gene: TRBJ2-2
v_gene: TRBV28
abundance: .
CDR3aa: CASSPWRANTGELFF

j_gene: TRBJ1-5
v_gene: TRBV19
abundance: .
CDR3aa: CASSIKGTGNQPQHF

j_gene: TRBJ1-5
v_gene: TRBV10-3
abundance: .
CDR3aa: CAIKQESNQPQHF

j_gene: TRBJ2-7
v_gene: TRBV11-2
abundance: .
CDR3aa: CASSLDGSYEQYF

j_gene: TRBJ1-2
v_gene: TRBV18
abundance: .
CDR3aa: CASSPKGTAYGYTF

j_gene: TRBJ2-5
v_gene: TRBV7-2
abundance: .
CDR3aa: CASSLVSGTTKETQYF

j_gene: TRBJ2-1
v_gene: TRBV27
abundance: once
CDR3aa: CASRGLGTNEQFF

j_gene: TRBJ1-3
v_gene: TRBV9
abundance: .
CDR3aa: CASSVSGNTIYF

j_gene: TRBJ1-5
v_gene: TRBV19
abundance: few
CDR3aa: CASSISPLQGRGSNQPQHF

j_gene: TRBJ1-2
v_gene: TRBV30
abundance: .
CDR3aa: CAWSVQGSYGYTF

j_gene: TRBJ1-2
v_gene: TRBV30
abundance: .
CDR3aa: CAQGRPTLGYTF

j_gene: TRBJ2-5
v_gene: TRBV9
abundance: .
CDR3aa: CASSAPSPGLAGGIQETQYF

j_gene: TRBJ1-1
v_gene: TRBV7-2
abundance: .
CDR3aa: CASSQGPNTEAFF

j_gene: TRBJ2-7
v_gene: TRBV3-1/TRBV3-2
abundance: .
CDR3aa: CASSLLDRGDEQYF

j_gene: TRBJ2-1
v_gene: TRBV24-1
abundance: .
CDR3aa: CATSEGGRSYNEQFF

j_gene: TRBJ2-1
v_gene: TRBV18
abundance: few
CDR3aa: CASSPGTSGNEQFF

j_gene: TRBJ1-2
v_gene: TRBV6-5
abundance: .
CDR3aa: CASRRTGASGYTF

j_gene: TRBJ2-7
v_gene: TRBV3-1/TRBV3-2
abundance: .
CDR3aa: CASSELAISEQYF

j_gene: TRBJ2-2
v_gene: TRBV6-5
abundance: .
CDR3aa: CASSYTGTGGELFF

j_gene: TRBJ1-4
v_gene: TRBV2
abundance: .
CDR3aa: CAGDRGTATNEKLFF

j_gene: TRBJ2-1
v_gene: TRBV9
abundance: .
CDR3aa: CASSVETANYNEQFF

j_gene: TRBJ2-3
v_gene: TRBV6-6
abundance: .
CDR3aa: CASRPGSIPDTQYF

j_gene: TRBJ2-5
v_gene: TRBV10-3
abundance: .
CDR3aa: CAISGGSGETQYF

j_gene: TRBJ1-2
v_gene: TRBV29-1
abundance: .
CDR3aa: CSVELQGNGYGYTF

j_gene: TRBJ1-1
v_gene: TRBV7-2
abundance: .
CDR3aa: CASSLGGPNTEAFF

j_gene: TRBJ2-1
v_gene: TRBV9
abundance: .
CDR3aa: CASSQGGPSYNEQFF

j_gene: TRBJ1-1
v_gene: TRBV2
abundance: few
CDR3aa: CASSDFTGAEAFF

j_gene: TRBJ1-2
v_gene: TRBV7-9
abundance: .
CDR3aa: CASSSPGRETGVYGYTF

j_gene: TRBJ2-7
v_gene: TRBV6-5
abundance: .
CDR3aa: CASSYSGASGYEQYF

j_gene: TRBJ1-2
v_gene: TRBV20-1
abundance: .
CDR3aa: CSVRNYGYTF

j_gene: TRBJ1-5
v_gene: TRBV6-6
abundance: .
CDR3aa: CASSSSQGWQPQHF

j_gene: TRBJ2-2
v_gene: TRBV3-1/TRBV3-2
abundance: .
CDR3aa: CASRTPYNTGELFF

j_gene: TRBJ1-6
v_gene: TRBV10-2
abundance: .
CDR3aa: CASSEDRGGSGNSPLHF

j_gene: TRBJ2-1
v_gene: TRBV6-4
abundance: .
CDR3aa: CASSISIRGGLGYTEQFF

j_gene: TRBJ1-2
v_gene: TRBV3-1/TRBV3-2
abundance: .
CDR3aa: CASSLRQGGYGYTF

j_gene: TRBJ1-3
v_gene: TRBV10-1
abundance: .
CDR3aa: CAGPERSGNTIYF

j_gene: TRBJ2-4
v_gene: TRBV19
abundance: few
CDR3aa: CASSLTGAKNIQYF